The clone carrying this TCR beta chain was recorded only once. Its antigen remains unidentified. Healthy donors had no documented immune events, such as infections, while sampled. The data were produced by immunoSEQ multiplex PCR, yet TCRdb's version contains in-frame clones alone and is incomplete. The table lists more than 75,000 clones, approximately 91% of them singletons, with roughly 3.8% in the top ten. This record comes from a study of identifying expanded T cells in peripheral blood. Study-level results: About 1.2 clones differed between technical replicates, versus approximately 17 and 20 over time. Roughly 2-week clone count variance significantly increased as total template count grew.

The V gene end was trimmed by 7 bases and the J gene end by 3 bases; junction bases not matched to a gene: 7. Per the germline V gene, CDR1 is MDHEN and CDR2 is SYDVKM. This CDR3 has 14 amino acids. The receptor comes from a person aged 18 to 75 in good health. This chain uses TRBV28 with TRBJ2-7; TRBD1 agrees at 9 bases. Material for sequencing was blood. DNA for the CDR3: TGTGCCAGCACCATCGGGGGACAGGGCTACGAGCAGTACTTC. Amino acids: CASTIGGQGYEQYF.